The rows below give T cell receptor beta chains drawn from one sample of a study of blood T cell repertoires in COVID-19. The assay was immunoSEQ multiplex PCR, and TCRdb's table has in-frame clones only and misses some. Seen here are roughly 220,000 clones, around nine tenths observed once, and the top ten hold roughly 14%. Sequenced sample: PBMCs or T cells enriched from blood (not recorded which). The source of these receptors is a woman aged 45-65 years with acute COVID-19. CDR3s include the opening cysteine and the closing phenylalanine or tryptophan. The D gene is left open where the match is weak. Clone size appears in some rows only: once, few, many, or a class for an expanded clone.

J | size | V | D | DNA | CDR3
TRBJ1-4 | - | TRBV28 | TRBD1 | TGTGCCAGCAGATTAAGAACAGGGGTGGTGTATGAAAAACTGTTTTTT | CASRLRTGVVYEKLFF
TRBJ1-6 | once | TRBV2 | TRBD1 | TGTGCCAGCAGTAGACAGGGAAATTCACCCCTCCACTTT | CASSRQGNSPLHF
TRBJ2-2 | - | TRBV27 | - | TGTGCCAGCAGTGGCACGAACACCGGGGAGCTGTTTTTT | CASSGTNTGELFF
TRBJ1-2 | - | TRBV28 | - | TGTGCCAGCAGTTTAACCTCAGGGTGGGATGGCTACACCTTC | CASSLTSGWDGYTF
TRBJ1-3 | - | TRBV12-3/TRBV12-4 | - | TGTGCCAGCAGTTACCGGGCCATATATTTT | CASSYRAIYF
TRBJ2-6 | - | TRBV15 | - | TGTGCCACCAGCAGAGCCTCCCCCATAACACGCTCTGGGGCCAACGTCCTGACTTTC | CATSRASPITRSGANVLTF
TRBJ2-3 | - | TRBV6-1 | TRBD1 | TGTGCCAGCAGTGAACCGGGACAGGGGACAGATACGCAGTATTTT | CASSEPGQGTDTQYF
TRBJ1-6 | few | TRBV28 | - | TGTGCCAGCAGCGGGAACTCCCGAGGAAGTTCACCCCTCCACTTT | CASSGNSRGSSPLHF
TRBJ1-2 | - | TRBV19 | - | TGTGCCAGTAGTTTGGCGCGGGGCCACTATGGCTACACCTTC | CASSLARGHYGYTF
TRBJ2-2 | - | TRBV5-1 | TRBD1 | TGCGCCAGCAGCTTCTCTGGACAGGGGTTTGGCACCGGGGAGCTGTTTTTT | CASSFSGQGFGTGELFF
TRBJ2-7 | - | TRBV19 | TRBD1 | TGTGCCAGTAGCTCTACAGGGGGGAGCTCCTACGAGCAGTACTTC | CASSSTGGSSYEQYF
TRBJ2-7 | - | TRBV19 | - | TGTGCCAGTAGTATAGGGCAGGGGCTTTCCTACGAGCAGTACTTC | CASSIGQGLSYEQYF
TRBJ1-1 | - | TRBV2 | TRBD1 | TGTGCCAGAAAGGGGGGGACAGGGGTCTTCGGCACTGAAGCTTTCTTT | CARKGGTGVFGTEAFF
TRBJ2-3 | - | TRBV11-2 | - | TGTGCCAGCAGCTCCCGTCGAGCGGTGAAAGATACGCAGTATTTT | CASSSRRAVKDTQYF
TRBJ2-2 | once | TRBV7-9 | TRBD2 | TGTGCCAGCAGCAGTCGGGCGACTAGCGGGACCGGGGAGCTGTTTTTT | CASSSRATSGTGELFF
TRBJ1-4 | many | TRBV28 | TRBD1 | TGTGCCAGCAGTTTTCTGGACAGGGCCACTAAACTGTTTTTT | CASSFLDRATKLFF
TRBJ1-3 | - | TRBV7-9 | - | TGTGCCAGCAGCTTCTATACCATGAGAGGGTCTGGAAACACCATATATTTT | CASSFYTMRGSGNTIYF
TRBJ2-1 | once | TRBV4-1 | - | TGCGCCACTGAGGACATAAACAATGAGCAGTTCTTC | CATEDINNEQFF
TRBJ2-7 | - | TRBV7-6 | TRBD1 | TGTGCCAGCAGCCGGAGGGGCGTGGGGGACAGGGACAACGAGCAGTACTTC | CASSRRGVGDRDNEQYF
TRBJ2-7 | - | TRBV13 | TRBD2 | TGTGCCAGCAGCGGTGGACTAGGGTACGAGCAGTACTTC | CASSGGLGYEQYF
TRBJ2-1 | - | TRBV14 | - | TGTGCCAGCAGCTCCTCGACAGTACCTTCCTACAATGAGCAGTTCTTC | CASSSSTVPSYNEQFF
TRBJ1-2 | - | TRBV12-3/TRBV12-4 | TRBD1 | TGTGCCAGCAGGTTACAGGGGAACTATGGCTACACCTTC | CASRLQGNYGYTF
TRBJ2-1 | - | TRBV14 | - | TGTGCCAGCAGCCAGACGCTAGATGGCAAGCAGTTCTTC | CASSQTLDGKQFF
TRBJ2-3 | - | TRBV6-5 | TRBD2 | TGTGCCACCTCTCCTACTAGCGGGAGCGGTGGTACGCAGTATTTT | CATSPTSGSGGTQYF
TRBJ1-2 | - | TRBV6-1 | - | TGTGCCAGCAGTGACCATGGATGGAGGGCGGCTAACTATGGCTACACCTTC | CASSDHGWRAANYGYTF
TRBJ2-1 | once | TRBV3-1/TRBV3-2 | - | TGTGCCAGCAGCCGGTCTGGCGGGAAGGGTGAGCAGTTCTTC | CASSRSGGKGEQFF
TRBJ2-2 | - | TRBV30 | TRBD2 | TGTGCCTGGAGTTTCCCGGGACTAGCGGGAGCGAACACCGGGGAGCTGTTTTTT | CAWSFPGLAGANTGELFF
TRBJ2-3 | - | TRBV28 | TRBD2 | TGTGCCGTATACAGCGGGAGAGGCACAGATACGCAGTATTTT | CAVYSGRGTDTQYF
TRBJ2-1 | - | TRBV11-1 | TRBD1 | TGTGCCAGCAGCCCCAGCCCCCGGACAGGGCGAAATGAGCAGTTCTTC | CASSPSPRTGRNEQFF
TRBJ1-2 | - | TRBV2 | - | TGTGCCAGCAACCCTTACCAGGGTGTTGGGTATGGCTACACCTTC | CASNPYQGVGYGYTF
TRBJ2-7 | - | TRBV4-2 | TRBD2 | TGTGCCAGCAGCCAAGGGAGACTAGCGGGAGTAGAGCAGTACTTC | CASSQGRLAGVEQYF
TRBJ1-1 | few | TRBV7-2 | - | TGTGCCAGCAGCTTAGAGTACTACCACGGAGCTTTCTTT | CASSLEYYHGAFF
TRBJ1-2 | - | TRBV18 | - | TGTGCCAGCTCCCGTGCCCCGGACTATGGCTACACCTTC | CASSRAPDYGYTF
TRBJ1-2 | once | TRBV6-1 | - | TGTGCCAGCAGTGAAGGGACTGACCGCTATGGCTACACCTTC | CASSEGTDRYGYTF
TRBJ1-5 | - | TRBV19 | TRBD1 | TGTGCCAGTAGTACGGACAGGTCAAGCAATCAGCCCCAGCATTTT | CASSTDRSSNQPQHF
TRBJ2-3 | - | TRBV7-2 | TRBD2 | TGTGCCAGCAGCTCTAGCGGGAGCACAGATACGCAGTATTTT | CASSSSGSTDTQYF
TRBJ1-2 | - | TRBV19 | TRBD1 | TGTGCCAGTAGTCGGGGCGGGACAGACTATGGCTACACCTTC | CASSRGGTDYGYTF
TRBJ1-4 | once | TRBV14 | TRBD1 | TGTGCCAGCAGCCAAGATGTCAGGGGGGAAAAACTGTTTTTT | CASSQDVRGEKLFF
TRBJ2-3 | - | TRBV28 | - | TGTGCCAGCCAGTCCTTTGATACGCAGTATTTT | CASQSFDTQYF
TRBJ2-3 | - | TRBV6-2/TRBV6-3 | TRBD2 | TGTGCCAGCAGTTACAGGGTGCTAGCGGGAGGCCGCACAGATACGCAGTATTTT | CASSYRVLAGGRTDTQYF
TRBJ2-5 | - | TRBV27 | TRBD2 | TGTGCCAGCAGCCGCGGACTAGCGGGAGGGGGGTACCAAGAGACCCAGTACTTC | CASSRGLAGGGYQETQYF
TRBJ1-2 | - | TRBV27 | - | TGTGCCAGCAGTTTATCGGCAGGGAATGGCTACACCTTC | CASSLSAGNGYTF